The 16 T cell receptor beta chains given below trace back to one sample, sequenced in a study of T cells after yellow fever vaccination. TCRdb recomputed calls from the 5' RACE reads with MiXCR, one row per CDR3 protein. The table shows 68,000 or so distinct CDR3 sequences, with roughly 7.3% occurring only once. Material: CD8+ T cells sorted from PBMCs, obtained 15 days after the yellow fever booster vaccination. The receptor set was obtained from a man aged 25 to 40 who received the YFV17D yellow fever vaccine.

This clonotype was counted many times. The chain has TRBV7-2 and TRBJ2-1; the match to TRBD2 covers 9 bases. J was trimmed by 10 bases and V by 1 base; bases with no gene match: 5. The CDR3 is made up of 14 amino acids. The germline V gene encodes CDR1 SGHTA and CDR2 FQGNSA. Here the CDR3 DNA reads TGTGCCAGCAGCTTAGGGCTAGCGGGATGGGAGCAGTTCTTC. Translating it yields CASSLGLAGWEQFF.

As to this clonotype: Just one base apart from a much larger clone, this may be a read error. This rearrangement joins TRBV5-4 to TRBJ2-5, with 13 bases identical to TRBD2. The CDR3 spans 19 residues. V shed 1 base, J shed 1 base, and the junction held 10 bases outside the gene matches. CDR1 is SGHNT and CDR2 is YYREEE in the germline V gene (reference sequence). The chain's CDR3 is CASSLMDGLAGVIQETQYF. The CDR3, as DNA: TGTGCCAGCAGCTTGATGGACGGACTAGCGGGAGTTATCCAAGAGACCCAGTACTTC.

As DNA, the CDR3 is TGCGCCAGCAGCCAAGATGGGAACAGAGTACACACTGAAGCTTTCTTT. Translating gives CASSQDGNRVHTEAFF. The chain is built from TRBV4-3 and TRBJ1-1; no reliable D call. CDR3 size: 16 residues. From germline, CDR1 is LGHNA and CDR2 YSLEER. Trimming stripped 0 bases from V and 3 bases from J, with 14 bases between.

This clonotype was recorded at least ten times. The chain is built from TRBV15 and TRBJ2-7; 7 positions agree with TRBD1. CDR3 length equals 15 residues. Germline assignment: CDR1 LNHNV and CDR2 YYDKDF (reference sequence). The trim removed 0 bases at V and 5 bases at J, leaving 7 bases unmatched. CDR3 protein: CATSRDQSTGNEQYF. The DNA of the CDR3 is TGTGCCACCAGCAGAGATCAATCGACAGGGAACGAGCAGTACTTC.

This clonotype showed up many times. This chain joins TRBV27 and TRBJ2-5; 11 nucleotides match TRBD2. Losses at the gene ends were 6 bases for V and 5 bases for J; bases not matched to a gene: 5. The CDR3 totals 14 residues. The germline V gene encodes CDR1 MNHEY and CDR2 SMNVEV (reference sequence). The CDR3 coding sequence is TGTGCCAGCAGCCCGATAGCGGGAGGGGAGACCCAGTACTTC. This translates into CASSPIAGGETQYF.

This clonotype has a handful of counts. The V call is TRBV5-1, the J call TRBJ1-6; a possible D gene is TRBD1 (5 bases). The CDR3 consists of 15 residues. The V gene's germline CDR1 is SGHRS and CDR2 YFSETQ. The V end lost 0 bases, the J end lost 6 bases, and 10 bases lay between the germline ends. The CDR3 region is CASSLEAQGNSPLHF. The DNA of the CDR3 is TGCGCCAGCAGCTTGGAGGCCCAGGGTAATTCACCCCTCCACTTT.

This clonotype came up many times. V is TRBV4-3 and J is TRBJ2-2; D not resolved. Trimming stripped 2 bases from V and 5 bases from J, with 6 bases between. Germline V gene lookup returns CDR1 LGHNA and CDR2 YSLEER. This CDR3 has 13 amino acids. In DNA, the CDR3 is TGCGCCAGCAGCCAAAACCCGACCGGGGAGCTGTTTTTT. This gives the protein CASSQNPTGELFF.

This clonotype showed up many times. The rearrangement joins TRBV11-2 to TRBJ1-1, with 9 bases fitting TRBD1. V trimming: 5 bases; J trimming: 8 bases; junction bases outside the gene matches: 12. Germline loops: CDR1 SGHAT, CDR2 FQNNGV. The CDR3 loop spans 15 amino acids. The CDR3 loop reads CASSLYRGLRSEAFF. The CDR3 DNA is TGTGCCAGCAGCCTCTACAGGGGGCTACGCTCCGAAGCTTTCTTT.

This clonotype was recorded many times. The chain uses TRBV7-9 and TRBJ2-7; the D gene is possibly TRBD1 (6 bases). Germline lookup yields CDR1 SEHNR and CDR2 FQNEAQ (reference sequence). The CDR3 extends over 12 amino acids. V was pared by 2 bases and J by 5 bases, with 7 bases between. CDR3 sequence reads: CASSLPGDEQYF. Here the CDR3 DNA reads TGTGCCAGCAGCTTACCAGGGGACGAGCAGTACTTC.

This clonotype was picked up many times. J is TRBJ2-1 and V is TRBV20-1; D possibly corresponds to TRBD2 (5 bases). Germline V lookup: CDR1 DFQATT, CDR2 SNEGSKA (reference sequence). CDR3 size: 15 residues. With 0 bases removed from V and 4 bases from J, the gap between germline ends came to 13 bases. The CDR3 coding sequence is TGCAGTGCTAGAGATCGGCCTAGCAGGTACAATGAGCAGTTCTTC. Its translation: CSARDRPSRYNEQFF.

The chain is built from TRBV27 and TRBJ2-7, with D unclear. V was cut by 5 bases and J by 2 bases, with 10 bases left in between. CDR3 length: 13 amino acids. Germline V lookup: CDR1 MNHEY, CDR2 SMNVEV (reference sequence). For the CDR3, the DNA is TGTGCCAGCAGTAGCCACCGGGCCTACGAGCAGTACTTC. It codes for CASSSHRAYEQYF.

This clonotype was counted at least ten times. The chain links TRBV27 to TRBJ2-5; the match to TRBD2 covers 11 bases. Germline lookup yields CDR1 MNHEY and CDR2 SMNVEV (reference sequence). V dropped 5 bases and J dropped 5; count of bases not matched to a gene: 7. The length of the CDR3 is 15 residues. The CDR3 coding sequence is TGTGCCAGCAGTGCATTAGCGGGAGGGCCGGAGACCCAGTACTTC. The encoded protein is CASSALAGGPETQYF.

This clonotype was seen many times. The DNA for the CDR3 is TGTGCCAGCGAACCCTGCTCACCCCTCCACTTT. This translates into CASEPCSPLHF. The chain employs TRBV21-1 and TRBJ1-6; the table's D call, TRBD1, has no DNA check behind it. TRBV21-1 is a pseudogene. The CDR3 consists of 11 residues.

This clonotype was seen repeatedly, ten times or more. V is TRBV11-2 and J is TRBJ2-5; TRBD1 aligns across 8 bases. The CDR3 length is 14 residues. Losses at the gene ends were 3 bases for V and 5 bases for J; bases not matched to a gene: 5. Germline V gives CDR1 SGHAT, CDR2 FQNNGV. For the CDR3, the DNA is TGTGCCAGCAGCTTTGGACAGGGAGGCGAGACCCAGTACTTC. Encoded protein: CASSFGQGGETQYF.

This clonotype was picked up many times. CDR3 sequence reads: CASTDDMTGRRFTDTQYF. CDR3 coding DNA: TGTGCCAGCACCGATGATATGACAGGCAGGAGATTCACAGATACGCAGTATTTT. The gene calls are TRBV7-8 and TRBJ2-3; possible D gene TRBD1, 6 bases. Germline V gene lookup returns CDR1 SGHVS and CDR2 FQNEAQ. V lost 7 bases and J 2 bases, leaving 25 bases between the germline ends. CDR3 length: 18 residues. The entire variable domain, with the rest obtained from reference TRBV7-8 and TRBJ2-3, is as follows: GAGVSQSPRYKVAKRGQDVALRCDPISGHVSLFWYQQALGQGPEFLTYFQNEAQLDKSGLPSDRFFAERPEGSVSTLKIQRTQQEDSAVYLCASTDDMTGRRFTDTQYFGPGTRLTVL.

This clonotype was recorded at least ten times. The V gene is TRBV7-6, the J gene TRBJ2-1; TRBD2 aligns across 11 bases. The CDR3 extends over 14 amino acids. In germline, CDR1 is SGHVS, CDR2 FNYEAQ. V dropped 5 bases and J dropped 9; count of bases not matched to a gene: 6. CDR3 bases: TGTGCCAGCAGCACACCTAGCGGGAGGCCTGAGCAGTTCTTC. Its translation: CASSTPSGRPEQFF.